The 2 T cell receptor delta chains reported below all come from one sample, sequenced in a study of gamma-delta chains in newborns, infants, children. TCRdb re-called the reads with CATT. The repertoire holds thousands of delta-chain clones, with 0.5% to 0.6% as singletons. Specimen: blood. These TCRs come from a child who was a newborn, infant or young child, either healthy, febrile or measles-vaccinated (not recorded which).

This clone appeared a few times. This likely came from a read error, as a far larger clone is one base away. The sample has other DNA sequences that encode this CDR3 too. V usage is TRDV2 and J usage is TRDJ3, with D perhaps matching TRDD3 (6 bases). The CDR3 consists of 18 residues. The germline V gene has CDR1 GEAIGNYY and CDR2 EKD. V lost 3 bases and J lost 0, with 14 bases in between. CDR3 amino acids: CACDLVLGSSWDTRQMFF. DNA of the CDR3: TGTGCCTGTGACCTCGTACTGGGTAGCTCCTGGGACACCCGACAGATGTTTTTC.

Worth noting for this clone: Just one base apart from a much larger clone, this may be a read error. This same CDR3 is encoded by further DNA sequences in the sample. The chain uses TRDV1 and TRDJ1; TRDD2 might be the D (8 bases). Per germline, CDR1 TSWWSYY and CDR2 QGS. This CDR3 region has 15 residues. V lost 6 bases to trimming and J lost 7 bases, with 21 bases between them. CDR3 region: CALGLFLRGIPKLIF. The CDR3 DNA reads as TGTGCTCTTGGACTCTTCCTACGGGGGATTCCTAAACTCATCTTT.